The T cell receptor (beta chain) described here comes from a study of blood T cell repertoires in COVID-19. Background on the study: Both acute and convalescent COVID-19 samples were obtained from the United States, Italy and Spain.

Source study methods: Reference gene primer amplification gave nucleated cell count estimates. Sequencing used immunoSEQ multiplex PCR; TCRdb keeps in-frame clones, though not all of them. For V, J and clone size, that table is used; D and trimming come from the DNA. Of a few hundred thousand clones listed, 88% are singletons. Per the germline V gene, CDR1 is DFQATT and CDR2 is SNEGSKA (reference sequence). This CDR3 is built from 11 residues. V dropped 7 bases and J dropped 5 bases, with 12 bases sitting between them. Participants, about 18 to 90 years old, spanned around 25 US areas. Input material: PBMCs or T cells enriched from blood (not recorded which). This chain links TRBV20-1 with TRBJ2-7; D possibly corresponds to TRBD2 (5 bases). This clonotype was sampled from a woman between 18 and 29 years old who had recovered from COVID-19. Here the CDR3 DNA reads TGCAGTGGGAGTCGAGGGAACGAGCAGTACTTC. Its protein is CSGSRGNEQYF.